This passage covers 23 T cell receptor beta chains from one sample sequenced in a study of T cells in localized non-small cell lung cancer. Clones were read by immunoSEQ multiplex PCR, and TCRdb kept only the in-frame ones, dropping some. The sample consists of about 18,000 clones, around 81% of them appearing once. The source material was peripheral blood, sampled before any cancer treatment. Receptor source: a female donor aged 60 or older with stage I lung adenocarcinoma.

The rearrangement links TRBV6-5 to TRBJ1-2, with no clear D. Trimming left V 5 bases short and J 5 bases short, with 15 bases between. This CDR3 contains 14 residues. CDR1 MNHEY and CDR2 SVGAGI come from the germline V gene. CDR3 amino acids: CASSHGPPAYGYTF. The CDR3, as DNA: TGTGCCAGCAGTCACGGACCCCCGGCATATGGCTACACCTTC.

The chain employs TRBV6-5 and TRBJ1-5; no clear D gene. The length of the CDR3 is 13 residues. Trimming removed 3 bases from V and 4 bases from J, with 7 bases in between. CDR1 and CDR2 (germline): MNHEY, SVGAGI. CDR3 in DNA: TGTGCCAGCAGTTATGGAGGTAATCAGCCCCAGCATTTT. Translated, it gives CASSYGGNQPQHF.

V usage is TRBV5-4 and J usage is TRBJ2-1; 9 bases fit TRBD1. The CDR3 sequence is 13 residues long. CDR1 and CDR2 from the germline V gene are SGHNT and YYREEE (reference sequence). V gave up 0 bases and J gave up 12 bases; unmatched junction bases: 4. Here the CDR3 reads CASSLVGDRAQFF. CDR3 bases: TGTGCCAGCAGCTTGGTCGGGGACAGGGCGCAGTTCTTC. The entire variable domain, with the rest obtained from reference TRBV5-4 and TRBJ2-1, is as follows: ETGVTQSPTHLIKTRGQQVTLRCSSQSGHNTVSWYQQALGQGPQFIFQYYREEENGRGNFPPRFSGLQFPNYSSELNVNALELDDSALYLCASSLVGDRAQFFGPGTRLTVL.

Only a few counts were recorded for this clone. V gene TRBV10-3 combines with J gene TRBJ1-4; TRBD1 matches at 8 bases. Trimming cost V 3 bases and J 8 bases; bases outside gene matches: 11. The CDR3 consists of 16 residues. The germline CDR1 and CDR2 sequences are ENHRY and SYGVKD. The CDR3 loop is CAISELDRDRREKLFF. CDR3 sequence (DNA): TGTGCCATCAGTGAACTCGACCGGGACAGGAGAGAAAAACTGTTTTTT.

CDR3 region: CASSVVSGFPLHF. The CDR3 coding sequence is TGTGCCAGCAGCGTAGTGTCAGGATTTCCCCTCCACTTT. V gene TRBV9 combines with J gene TRBJ1-6, with no clear D. V dropped 0 bases and J dropped 13 bases, with 11 bases sitting between them. Germline CDR1 SGDLS, CDR2 YYNGEE. The CDR3 is 13 amino acids.

The chain recombines TRBV25-1 with TRBJ1-3; D gene uncertain. The V gene lost 2 bases and the J gene lost 2 bases, with 7 bases spanning the gap. CDR3 length: 14 residues. CDR1 and CDR2 (germline): MGHDK, SYGVNS. Here the CDR3 DNA reads TGTGCCAGCAGTGAAGGAGGAACTGGAAACACCATATATTTT. Amino acids: CASSEGGTGNTIYF.

CDR3 residues: CASSRGPGNTEAFF. The CDR3 DNA follows: TGTGCCAGCAGCCGAGGACCGGGAAACACTGAAGCTTTCTTT. The V and J genes are TRBV14 and TRBJ1-1; D ambiguous. This CDR3 is 14 amino acids long. V was pared by 4 bases and J by 2 bases, with 11 bases between. Germline loops: CDR1 SGHDN, CDR2 FVKESK.

This rearrangement joins TRBV6-1 to TRBJ1-2; 10 positions match TRBD1. The CDR3 loop spans 14 amino acids. With 9 bases clipped from V and 7 bases from J, the junction kept 11 bases outside the gene matches. From germline, CDR1 is MNHNS and CDR2 SASEGT. The CDR3 sequence: CASEKGQGIRGYTF. The DNA of the CDR3 is TGTGCCAGTGAGAAGGGACAGGGGATACGTGGCTACACCTTC.

This clone was detected only a few times. The V gene is TRBV5-1, the J gene TRBJ1-1; D ambiguous. V was clipped by 0 bases and J by 0 bases, with 6 bases between them. The V gene's germline CDR1 is SGHRS and CDR2 YFSETQ. The CDR3 length is 14 residues. As DNA, the CDR3 is TGCGCCAGCAGCTTGGCCAGACTGAACACTGAAGCTTTCTTT. Translated: CASSLARLNTEAFF. The whole variable domain, remainder taken from reference TRBV5-1 and TRBJ1-1, is KAGVTQTPRYLIKTRGQQVTLSCSPISGHRSVSWYQQTPGQGLQFLFEYFSETQRNKGNFPGRFSGRQFSNSRSEMNVSTLELGDSALYLCASSLARLNTEAFFGQGTRLTVV.

The chain couples TRBV7-3 to TRBJ2-5; D may correspond to TRBD1 or TRBD2 (5 bases each). The germline V and J ends were trimmed by 6 bases and 4 bases, with 15 bases remaining between them. Germline lookup yields CDR1 SGHTA and CDR2 FQGTGA. The length of the CDR3 is 14 residues. CDR3 sequence reads: CASSQNAGRETQYF. The DNA of the CDR3 is TGTGCCAGCAGTCAAAACGCAGGGAGAGAGACCCAGTACTTC.

The CDR3 DNA reads as TGTGCCAGCAGCACCTACAGGGGACGTGGGGCCAACGTCCTGACTTTC. This sequence encodes CASSTYRGRGANVLTF. The chain combines TRBV7-9 with TRBJ2-6, with TRBD1 matching over 7 bases. The CDR3 covers 16 residues. Germline V CDR1 and CDR2: SEHNR, FQNEAQ (reference sequence). V was pared by 5 bases and J by 3 bases, with 7 bases of the junction left unmatched.

This clone appeared a single time. The rearrangement joins TRBV10-2 to TRBJ2-1; TRBD2 is a possible D gene (5 bases). CDR3 length: 15 amino acids. Deletions cut 3 bases from V and 8 bases from J, with 17 bases between. Germline V CDR1 and CDR2: WSHSY, SAAADI. The CDR3 loop is CASSDDPRGFDEQFF. The CDR3 region has the DNA TGCGCCAGCAGTGACGATCCCAGAGGGTTCGATGAGCAGTTCTTC.

The CDR3 is CASSHTGRIYNEQFF. The DNA for the CDR3 is TGTGCCAGCAGCCACACGGGACGGATCTACAATGAGCAGTTCTTC. The chain has TRBV7-7 and TRBJ2-1; perhaps D is TRBD1 or TRBD2 (5 bases each). The CDR3 spans 15 residues. Germline CDR1 reads SSHAT; CDR2 reads FNYEAQ (reference sequence). Deletions cut 5 bases from V and 3 bases from J, with 14 bases between.

V gene TRBV10-3 combines with J gene TRBJ1-2; D call uncertain. V lost 6 bases and J 1 base, leaving 15 bases between the germline ends. The germline V gene has CDR1 ENHRY and CDR2 SYGVKD. This CDR3 spans 15 amino acids. The CDR3 region has the DNA TGTGCCATCAGCGCGATGGCGTCGGTTAACTATGGCTACACCTTC. Protein: CAISAMASVNYGYTF.

This clone was seen only a few times. The rearrangement links TRBV6-5 to TRBJ1-2; 11 nucleotides line up with TRBD1. V shed 0 bases and J 6 bases; nucleotides not matched to a gene: 6. The CDR3 loop spans 16 amino acids. Germline lookup yields CDR1 MNHEY and CDR2 SVGAGI. CDR3 protein: CASSYSRTGGLNGYTF. CDR3 coding DNA: TGTGCCAGCAGTTACTCGAGGACAGGGGGCCTTAATGGCTACACCTTC.

This clone was detected a few times. The chain recombines TRBV27 with TRBJ2-2; D is unclear. Germline loops: CDR1 MNHEY, CDR2 SMNVEV (reference sequence). V gave up 3 bases and J gave up 7 bases, with 9 bases separating them. The CDR3 length is 13 residues. The CDR3 is CASSFSAVGELFF. CDR3 nucleotide sequence: TGTGCCAGCAGTTTCTCGGCTGTCGGGGAGCTGTTTTTT.

The genes are TRBV19 and TRBJ1-3, with D tentatively TRBD1 (5 bases). V was trimmed by 9 bases and J by 0 bases, leaving 12 bases between them. This CDR3 has 14 amino acids. CDR1 and CDR2 from the germline V gene are LNHDA and SQIVND (reference sequence). The CDR3 sequence is CASPGPNSGNTIYF. The CDR3 nucleotides read TGTGCCAGCCCGGGGCCGAACTCTGGAAACACCATATATTTT.

This chain connects TRBV30 to TRBJ1-2; D is perhaps TRBD1 (5 bases). CDR1 and CDR2 (germline): GTSNPN, SVGIG (reference sequence). Trimming removed 1 base from V and 2 bases from J, with 23 bases in between. The CDR3 sequence is 18 residues long. The CDR3: CAWSGVRRAGTRNYGYTF. In DNA form, the CDR3 reads TGTGCCTGGAGTGGGGTGAGGCGGGCGGGGACGAGGAACTATGGCTACACCTTC.

V is TRBV4-2 and J is TRBJ2-1; D might be TRBD1 (6 bases). V lost 5 bases and J lost 4, with 15 bases in between. The length of the CDR3 is 15 residues. Germline CDR1 and CDR2: LGHNA and YNFKEQ. CDR3 amino acids: CASSLQQGRYNEQFF. DNA of the CDR3: TGTGCCAGCAGCTTACAACAGGGACGGTACAATGAGCAGTTCTTC.

This clone occurred once. V gene TRBV5-1 combines with J gene TRBJ1-1; D may be TRBD1 (5 bases). There are 13 residues in the CDR3. V was trimmed by 4 bases and J by 8 bases, leaving 15 bases between them. Germline lookup yields CDR1 SGHRS and CDR2 YFSETQ. CDR3 region: CASSLGLQQEAFF. CDR3 sequence (DNA): TGCGCCAGCAGCCTGGGGCTCCAGCAAGAAGCTTTCTTT.

The chain has TRBV5-6 and TRBJ2-3; 11 bases are shared with TRBD2. Germline loops: CDR1 SGHDT, CDR2 YYEEEE. Losses at the gene ends were 5 bases for V and 6 bases for J; bases not matched to a gene: 5. The CDR3 is made up of 14 amino acids. CDR3 nucleotide sequence: TGTGCCAGCAGTTCATCTAGCGGGGGGGATACGCAGTATTTT. Residues: CASSSSSGGDTQYF.

The chain is built from TRBV5-4 and TRBJ2-2; D may be TRBD2 (5 bases). The length of the CDR3 is 15 residues. Germline V lookup: CDR1 SGHNT, CDR2 YYREEE (reference sequence). V was pared by 0 bases and J by 7 bases, with 13 bases between. In DNA, the CDR3 is TGTGCCAGCAGCTTGGTGGCGGGTGTCGTCGGGGAGCTGTTTTTT. It specifies CASSLVAGVVGELFF.

V is TRBV5-8 and J is TRBJ2-7, with 10 bases identical to TRBD2. The CDR3 covers 18 residues. Germline CDR1 SGHTS, CDR2 YDEGEE. V gave up 0 bases and J gave up 6 bases; unmatched junction bases: 15. The CDR3 coding sequence is TGTGCCAGCAGCTTGGAGGGCCTAGCGGGGGCCTCAACCAGCGAGCAGTACTTC. This encodes CASSLEGLAGASTSEQYF.